This TCR beta chain came from a study of T cells in Graves' hyperthyroidism and ophthalmopathy. The table lists this clonotype with many counts. Amplification yielded TCR beta CDR3 regions, with RNA transcripts as the source. The HTBI primer set was used in a first-round RT-PCR of the TCR CDR3. TCRdb fed the multiplex PCR reads into MiXCR, producing one record per CDR3 protein. This table has about 560,000 distinct CDR3 sequences, over 15% appearing once. The CDR3 length is 12 residues. Germline lookup yields CDR1 DFQATT and CDR2 SNEGSKA (reference sequence). Trimming removed 0 bases at V and 2 bases at J, with 5 bases between. The study excluded patients with uncontrolled infection, other autoimmune disease, pregnancy or lactation.

The chain links TRBV20-1 to TRBJ2-7, with D hard to call. The material sequenced was blood. The TCR was taken from a woman under 30 with Graves' hyperthyroidism. CDR3 sequence: CSARDRTYEQYF. The DNA of the CDR3 is TGCAGTGCTAGAGATCGGACCTACGAGCAGTACTTC.